Many counts were recorded for the clone carrying this T cell receptor (beta chain). CDR3 length equals 13 residues. Trimming stripped 4 bases from V and 2 bases from J, with 6 bases between. CDR1 is SGHRS and CDR2 is YFSETQ in the germline V gene. TCRdb re-derived calls from the RT-PCR reads in MiXCR, one entry per CDR3 protein. The sample has tens of thousands of distinct CDR3 sequences, 5% seen once. This sample is part of a study of patients and donors after allogeneic stem cell transplantation. The V gene is TRBV5-1, the J gene TRBJ2-2; the D is unclear. The clonotype comes from a human donor who was either an allogeneic HSCT recipient or a stem cell or donor lymphocyte infusion donor (not recorded which). It is not recorded whose cells these are; they may come from a transplant donor. Sequenced material: blood, either unsorted or a sorted T cell fraction (not recorded which). The DNA of the CDR3 is TGCGCCAGCAGCCCCGGAAACACCGGGGAGCTGTTTTTT. Encoded protein: CASSPGNTGELFF.